The clone carrying this T cell receptor beta chain turned up a few times. As yet, its antigen is unknown. With 60 Vbeta and 13 Jbeta primers, the PCR was carried out. Libraries were prepared by immunoSEQ multiplex PCR; TCRdb keeps only in-frame clonotypes and omits some of them. This table holds 90,000 to 140,000 clones, about 13% found once. The sample is drawn from a study of cytomegalovirus exposure and HLA in healthy donors. General study results and limits: CMV serostatus stood as the only immune exposure information on hand.

CDR1 and CDR2 from the germline V gene are LGHNA and YNFKEQ. The trim removed 2 bases at V and 3 bases at J, leaving 10 bases unmatched. The CDR3 is 17 amino acids. V gene TRBV4-2 combines with J gene TRBJ2-3; the match to TRBD2 covers 8 bases. The clonotype originates from a man aged 35-49 years in good health and CMV-seropositive. The sample comprised PBMCs. The CDR3 DNA is TGTGCCAGCAGCCAAATGGGGGCGGGAGGTCGGACAGATACGCAGTATTTT. Amino acids: CASSQMGAGGRTDTQYF.